This T cell receptor (beta chain) stems from a study of blood T cells in healthy people across ages. Across the study: Template switching picked up about one barcoded beta molecule for each two T cells.

This clonotype was observed a few times. Every donor gave roughly 9.2 milliliters of peripheral blood. With a J-beta primer mix and a sample-barcoded 5' primer, a second PCR ran about 7 to 11 cycles. Via MiXCR, TCRdb re-called the 5' RACE reads, giving one row per CDR3 protein. The table records roughly 1,500,000 distinct CDR3 sequences, 34% of them present only once. The CDR3 extends over 14 amino acids. V shed 3 bases, J shed 4 bases, and the junction held 3 bases outside the gene matches. The source of this sequence is a woman aged 25 to 39 in good health. Sequencing input: blood. This chain connects TRBV12-3 or TRBV12-4 to TRBJ1-2; 9 bases map to TRBD1. CDR3 region: CASSFGGQGYGYTF. The CDR3 DNA reads TGTGCCAGCAGTTTTGGGGGACAGGGCTATGGCTACACCTTC.